One sample yielded the 22 T cell receptor beta chains listed below, sequenced in a study of human T cells and chemical hapten exposure listed by TCRdb under 2021. Library preparation employed RACE. Sequencing used a NextSeq 500. TCRdb reanalyzed the raw reads on its own, using fastp at Q25 for trimming and MiXCR for clone calling, and kept in-frame beta chains. Entries are consolidated by CDR3 protein sequence, retaining the most common genes and DNA. For this sample there are nearly 85,000 distinct CDR3 sequences; about 9.9% appear just once. Together, the top ten hold around 1.5% of the sample. The sample's time point label, decoded: patch test 2, 6 weeks after DPC sensitization. Taken with the paper, the label for treatment or condition translates to: therapeutic diphenylcyclopropenone sensitization with weekly scalp DPC. The sample was whole blood, taken in connection with sensitization to the hapten diphenylcyclopropenone (DPC). These receptors were collected from a man aged 18-30 years with alopecia areata. Some clones in this sample may be carry-over from other donors' samples.

This clonotype was counted only a few times. V gene TRBV7-3 combines with J gene TRBJ2-6; possible D gene TRBD1, 5 bases. With 0 bases removed from V and 0 bases from J, the gap between germline ends came to 9 bases. The CDR3 runs to 17 residues. Germline V gene sequence: CDR1 SGHTA, CDR2 FQGTGA. This chain's CDR3 is CASSLTGHRSGANVLTF. CDR3 DNA sequence: TGTGCCAGCAGCTTAACGGGGCATCGCTCTGGGGCCAACGTCCTGACTTTC.

This clonotype has a count of ten or more. This sequence joins TRBV7-2 and TRBJ1-2; D uncertain. Between the trimmed V and J ends, which lost 2 bases and 6 bases, there was a span of 7 bases. Germline V CDR1 and CDR2: SGHTA, FQGNSA. CDR3 size: 12 residues. The chain's CDR3 is CASSLSRDGYTF. CDR3 nucleotides: TGTGCCAGCAGCTTATCTCGTGATGGCTACACCTTC.

This clonotype has more than one count but fewer than ten. The chain has TRBV4-1 and TRBJ1-1, with D perhaps matching TRBD1 (6 bases). The germline V gene encodes CDR1 MGHRA and CDR2 YSYEKL. CDR3 length: 12 residues. The V and J ends lost 4 bases and 4 bases respectively, with 7 bases between them. The CDR3 sequence: CASSRGGTEAFF. The CDR3 bases are TGCGCCAGCAGCCGAGGGGGCACTGAAGCTTTCTTT.

This clonotype showed up just a few times. The V and J genes are TRBV9 and TRBJ1-1, with a possible D match to TRBD1 (6 bases). The germline V gene has CDR1 SGDLS and CDR2 YYNGEE. V lost 4 bases and J lost 0, with 13 bases in between. The CDR3 loop spans 15 amino acids. The CDR3 bases are TGTGCCAGCAGCTTAACCGGGACACTGAACACTGAAGCTTTCTTT. This sequence encodes CASSLTGTLNTEAFF.

This clonotype was seen repeatedly, ten times or more. This chain links TRBV6-2 or TRBV6-3 with TRBJ2-2, with 7 bases fitting TRBD2. The CDR3 has 15 residues. Germline CDR1 MNHEY, CDR2 SVGEGT. V trimming: 6 bases; J trimming: 6 bases; junction bases outside the gene matches: 10. The CDR3: CASRKTSRSAGELFF. CDR3 in DNA: TGTGCCAGCAGAAAGACTAGCCGTTCAGCCGGGGAGCTGTTTTTT.

This clonotype has a count of ten or more. This chain uses TRBV11-2 with TRBJ2-1; TRBD1 matches at 9 bases. After removal of 5 bases from V and 3 bases from J, the junction contained 8 bases not matched to a gene. This CDR3 contains 16 residues. CDR1 and CDR2 (germline): SGHAT, FQNNGV. The CDR3 sequence is CASSTWTGVNYNEQFF. CDR3 bases: TGTGCCAGCAGCACTTGGACAGGGGTAAACTACAATGAGCAGTTCTTC.

V gene TRBV3-1 combines with J gene TRBJ1-3; perhaps TRBD1 as D (5 bases). V was pared by 4 bases and J by 4 bases, with 11 bases between. The length of the CDR3 is 14 residues. Looked up from germline, CDR1 is LGHDT and CDR2 is YNNKEL (reference sequence). This CDR3 is CASSLLRTGNTIYF. For the CDR3, the DNA is TGTGCCAGCAGCCTTCTGAGGACAGGAAACACCATATATTTT.

This clonotype has more than one count but fewer than ten. This chain connects TRBV5-4 to TRBJ2-3; D perhaps matches TRBD2 (6 bases). With 5 bases removed from V and 2 bases from J, the gap between germline ends came to 21 bases. This CDR3 has 17 residues. CDR1 SGHNT and CDR2 YYREEE come from the germline V gene (reference sequence). CDR3 amino acids: CASRLPGTPLNTDTQYF. DNA of the CDR3: TGTGCCAGCAGGTTACCGGGGACTCCCTTAAACACAGATACGCAGTATTTT.

CDR3 bases: TGTGCCAGCAGTTTGGAGACAGGAAGAGGCTACACCTTC. Translation gives CASSLETGRGYTF. This chain links TRBV12-3 or TRBV12-4 with TRBJ1-2; tentative D call: TRBD1 (6 bases). The CDR3 is 13 amino acids. V lost 3 bases and J lost 8, with 13 bases in between.

The chain joins TRBV20-1 to TRBJ2-3; D is perhaps TRBD2 (6 bases). V lost 4 bases, J lost 0 bases, and 23 bases lay in between. Germline CDR1 and CDR2: DFQATT and SNEGSKA (reference sequence). This CDR3 is built from 18 residues. The CDR3 DNA reads as TGCAGTGCTACCGATGCTAGCGTCTGGGTAACTAGCACAGATACGCAGTATTTT. It is translated as CSATDASVWVTSTDTQYF.

The rearrangement uses TRBV7-2 and TRBJ2-3, with 7 bases lining up with TRBD2. CDR3 size: 15 residues. Germline V gives CDR1 SGHTA, CDR2 FQGNSA. Trimming removed 1 base from V and 4 bases from J; junction bases left unmatched: 5. The CDR3, as DNA: TGTGCCAGCAGCTTAGATTCAGGGAGGGCAGATACGCAGTATTTT. It specifies CASSLDSGRADTQYF.

The V call is TRBV5-6, the J call TRBJ1-3; D is possibly TRBD1 (5 bases). From germline, CDR1 is SGHDT and CDR2 YYEEEE. The CDR3 has 15 amino acids. Between the trimmed V and J ends, which lost 0 bases and 2 bases, there was a span of 9 bases. The CDR3 sequence: CASSLGSRAGNTIYF. CDR3 coding DNA: TGTGCCAGCAGCTTGGGCAGCAGGGCTGGAAACACCATATATTTT.

CDR3 protein: CASRREGISEAFF. CDR3 DNA sequence: TGTGCCAGCAGGAGGGAGGGGATTAGTGAAGCTTTCTTT. The genes are TRBV6-5 and TRBJ1-1, with a possible D match to TRBD1 (5 bases). Trimming left V 6 bases short and J 7 bases short, with 15 bases between. Germline CDR1 is MNHEY and CDR2 is SVGAGI. The CDR3 loop spans 13 amino acids.

The CDR3: CAIAPDSTDTQYF. The CDR3 region has the DNA TGTGCCATAGCGCCCGATAGCACAGATACGCAGTATTTT. The rearrangement links TRBV10-3 to TRBJ2-3, with no clear D. The length of the CDR3 is 13 residues. Trimming took 9 bases from V and 0 from J, leaving 10 bases between them. Germline assignment: CDR1 ENHRY and CDR2 SYGVKD.

Many counts were recorded for this clonotype. CDR3: CASSPTHGFGELFF. CDR3 coding DNA: TGTGCCAGCAGCCCAACCCACGGGTTCGGGGAGCTGTTTTTT. The gene calls are TRBV7-3 and TRBJ2-2; D is unresolved. V gave up 5 bases and J gave up 7 bases, with 14 bases separating them. CDR3 size: 14 residues. The germline CDR1 and CDR2 sequences are SGHTA and FQGTGA.

Relative to its sample, this clonotype is medium-sized (0.01 to 0.1%). The rearrangement joins TRBV4-3 to TRBJ2-2; D might be TRBD1 or TRBD2, each matching 5 bases. The CDR3 loop spans 16 amino acids. Germline loops: CDR1 LGHNA, CDR2 YSLEER. Trimming left V 1 base short and J 2 bases short, with 11 bases between. Here the CDR3 DNA reads TGCGCCAGCAGCCAAGTACCCGGGACCAACACCGGGGAGCTGTTTTTT. Its translation: CASSQVPGTNTGELFF.

This clonotype showed up many times. The chain combines TRBV7-8 with TRBJ2-7; maybe TRBD1 (5 bases). V was cut by 3 bases and J by 4 bases, with 13 bases left in between. CDR3 length equals 14 residues. Germline V lookup: CDR1 SGHVS, CDR2 FQNEAQ. The CDR3 DNA reads TGTGCCAGCAGCTTTGCCGACAGCGTATACGAGCAGTACGTC. It codes for CASSFADSVYEQYV.

This clonotype was observed many times. This chain uses TRBV6-2 or TRBV6-3 with TRBJ1-5, with 7 bases matching TRBD1. Germline lookup yields CDR1 MNHEY and CDR2 SVGEGT. This CDR3 contains 17 residues. V lost 5 bases, J lost 4 bases, and 14 bases stayed unmatched. Here the CDR3 DNA reads TGTGCCAGCAGTCCCACCCGTCCCCAGGGGGGTAATCAGCCCCAGCATTTT. This sequence encodes CASSPTRPQGGNQPQHF.

This clonotype has a handful of counts. This chain connects TRBV19 to TRBJ2-2, with 9 nucleotides matching TRBD1. CDR3 size: 15 residues. CDR1 and CDR2 from the germline V gene are LNHDA and SQIVND (reference sequence). V gave up 7 bases and J gave up 2 bases; unmatched junction bases: 5. The CDR3 sequence: CASTRTGANTGELFF. CDR3 nucleotide sequence: TGTGCCAGTACCCGGACAGGGGCAAACACCGGGGAGCTGTTTTTT.

This clonotype was detected only a few times. The genes are TRBV12-3 or TRBV12-4 and TRBJ2-5; weak D call: TRBD2 (6 bases). The CDR3 loop spans 13 amino acids. V lost 3 bases and J 4 bases, leaving 9 bases between the germline ends. CDR3 DNA sequence: TGTGCCAGCAGTTTCGGGGGTGGAGAGACCCAGTACTTC. Translating it yields CASSFGGGETQYF.

The sample holds many counts of this clonotype. The rearrangement joins TRBV30 to TRBJ2-7, with D unresolved. V lost 2 bases, J lost 3 bases, and 5 bases lay in between. The CDR3 runs 11 residues. Germline CDR1 reads GTSNPN; CDR2 reads SVGIG (reference sequence). CDR3 DNA: TGTGCCTGGAGTCCAGGCTACGAGCAGTACGTC. This encodes CAWSPGYEQYV.

This clonotype was seen at least ten times. The CDR3 region has the DNA TGTGCCAGCTCACCACTGGAGGGCAGGGAGGGTCAGCCCCAGCATTTT. Amino acid sequence: CASSPLEGREGQPQHF. This chain connects TRBV18 to TRBJ1-5, with D maybe TRBD1 (5 bases). CDR3 length equals 16 residues. CDR1 and CDR2 from the germline V gene are KGHSH and LQKENI. Trimming shortened V by 1 base and J by 6 bases, and 16 bases separated the two germline ends. The whole variable domain, filled in from reference TRBV18 and TRBJ1-5, reads NAGVMQNPRHLVRRRGQEARLRCSPMKGHSHVYWYRQLPEEGLKFMVYLQKENIIDESGMPKERFSAEFPKEGPSILRIQQVVRGDSAAYFCASSPLEGREGQPQHFGDGTRLSIL.